The 10 T cell receptor beta chains reported below all come from one sample, sequenced in a study of T cells in Graves' hyperthyroidism and ophthalmopathy. The TCR beta CDR3 regions underwent amplification using RNA transcripts as the source. The study used the HTBI primer set for a first-round RT-PCR of the TCR CDR3. TCRdb used MiXCR to reprocess the multiplex PCR reads, holding one entry per CDR3 protein. Among 700,000 or so distinct CDR3 sequences listed, more than 14% were seen once. The sample consisted of blood. These receptors all stem from a woman aged 50 to 60 with Graves' ophthalmopathy.

The rearrangement uses TRBV10-3 and TRBJ1-6, with a tentative D call TRBD1 (5 bases). The germline V gene encodes CDR1 ENHRY and CDR2 SYGVKD. V was pared by 4 bases and J by 10 bases, with 8 bases between. The CDR3 is 12 residues long. CDR3 DNA sequence: TGTGCCATCAGTGGGGGGGAATCACCCCTCCACTTT. Translating it yields CAISGGESPLHF.

This chain links TRBV19 with TRBJ2-3; TRBD1 matches at 7 bases. The ends lost 4 bases at V and 3 bases at J; junction bases unmatched: 10. This CDR3 has 16 residues. Germline CDR1 is LNHDA and CDR2 is SQIVND (reference sequence). Here the CDR3 DNA reads TGTGCCAGTAGTACACGACAGGGAAAAAGGACAGATACGCAGTATTTT. Its translation is CASSTRQGKRTDTQYF.

The sample holds many counts of this clonotype. The J gene is TRBJ2-5, the V gene TRBV28; TRBD1 matches at 9 bases. The CDR3 is made up of 18 amino acids. The V segment lost 6 bases and the J segment 5 bases; nucleotides outside the gene matches: 19. Germline assignment: CDR1 MDHEN and CDR2 SYDVKM. The chain's CDR3 is CASRRSGTGTLFTETQYF. CDR3 bases: TGTGCCAGCAGGCGTTCCGGGACAGGGACTCTTTTTACGGAGACCCAGTACTTC. The full variable domain, in which reference TRBV28 and TRBJ2-5 provide the parts outside the CDR3, is DVKVTQSSRYLVKRTGEKVFLECVQDMDHENMFWYRQDPGLGLRLIYFSYDVKMKEKGDIPEGYSVSREKKERFSLILESASTNQTSMYLCASRRSGTGTLFTETQYFGPGTRLLVL.

The table lists this clonotype with a few counts. This sequence joins TRBV20-1 and TRBJ1-2, with D unclear. Germline lookup yields CDR1 DFQATT and CDR2 SNEGSKA (reference sequence). There are 11 residues in the CDR3. Between the trimmed V and J ends, which lost 4 bases and 8 bases, there was a span of 11 bases. CDR3 in amino acids: CSAMRKGGYTF. The CDR3 coding sequence is TGCAGTGCTATGAGGAAGGGCGGCTACACCTTC.

This clonotype has just a few counts. This chain connects TRBV7-2 to TRBJ2-3, with 7 bases that match TRBD2. With 1 base clipped from V and 5 bases from J, the junction kept 12 bases outside the gene matches. The length of the CDR3 is 17 residues. CDR1 SGHTA and CDR2 FQGNSA come from the germline V gene. CDR3 residues: CASSLGGGSGYRDTQYF. Here the CDR3 DNA reads TGTGCCAGCAGCTTAGGAGGCGGGAGCGGGTATAGAGATACGCAGTATTTT.

This clonotype was recorded a few times. The chain couples TRBV9 to TRBJ2-1; 7 bases agree with TRBD1. With V trimmed by 1 base and J by 9 bases, 4 bases remained unmatched. CDR1 and CDR2 from the germline V gene are SGDLS and YYNGEE. This CDR3 has 13 residues. Here the CDR3 DNA reads TGTGCCAGCAGCGTAACAGGGGCCGGTGAGCAGTTCTTC. This sequence encodes CASSVTGAGEQFF.

This clonotype was counted at least ten times. The rearrangement joins TRBV15 to TRBJ1-5; D unclear. This CDR3 region has 15 residues. Germline V gene sequence: CDR1 LNHNV, CDR2 YYDKDF (reference sequence). V gave up 4 bases and J gave up 4 bases, with 14 bases separating them. The DNA of the CDR3 is TGTGCCACCAGCAACGGTCGCCTAACAAATCAGCCCCAGCATTTT. It yields the protein CATSNGRLTNQPQHF.

This clonotype occurred many times. V gene TRBV28 combines with J gene TRBJ1-5, with a weak D call TRBD1 (5 bases). V lost 6 bases and J lost 0, with 12 bases in between. This CDR3 is 15 amino acids long. CDR1 and CDR2 (germline): MDHEN, SYDVKM. CDR3 amino acids: CASRRGTLSNQPQHF. The DNA of the CDR3 is TGTGCCAGCAGACGCGGGACCCTTAGCAATCAGCCCCAGCATTTT.

This clonotype occurred a few times. The V and J genes are TRBV7-6 and TRBJ1-2; weak D call: TRBD1 (6 bases). Germline V CDR1 and CDR2: SGHVS, FNYEAQ. Deletions cut 5 bases from V and 2 bases from J, with 12 bases between. This CDR3 is 14 amino acids long. CDR3 sequence: CASSPGTSNYGYTF. The CDR3 bases are TGTGCCAGCAGCCCCGGGACATCCAACTATGGCTACACCTTC.

The J gene is TRBJ2-2, the V gene TRBV18, with 11 bases aligning to TRBD1. The J segment lost 7 bases and the V segment lost 3 bases, leaving 7 bases of the junction unmatched. Germline CDR1 reads KGHSH; CDR2 reads LQKENI. The CDR3 contains 16 residues. The CDR3 DNA follows: TGTGCCAGCTCACCGTTGCGGACAGGGGGCATCGGGGAGCTGTTTTTT. This gives the protein CASSPLRTGGIGELFF.